Below, 27 T cell receptor beta chains from the same sample are listed, as sequenced in a study of T cell responses to AZD1222 COVID-19 vaccine. Profiling relied on immunoSEQ multiplex PCR, and the TCRdb table lists in-frame clones only, not all of them. The table lists some 200,000 clones, 90% to 95% of them singletons. Sequencing was performed on peripheral blood, taken 28 days after the second AZD1222 dose. The receptors stem from an adult who received the AZD1222 COVID-19 vaccine.

The chain is built from TRBV11-2 and TRBJ2-7, with unresolved D. V was shortened by 2 bases and J by 3 bases, with 20 bases between the two germline ends. The CDR3 is 17 residues long. Per the germline V gene, CDR1 is SGHAT and CDR2 is FQNNGV. In nucleotides, the CDR3 is TGTGCCAGCAGCTTACGCCCCTCGTCTCTGGGGTTCTACGAGCAGTACTTC. This codes for CASSLRPSSLGFYEQYF.

DNA of the CDR3: TGTGCCAGTAGCAGCCACCGGACAGGGAGCAATCAGCCCCAGCATTTT. This codes for CASSSHRTGSNQPQHF. The chain combines TRBV19 with TRBJ1-5, with 8 positions matching TRBD1. Trimming removed 6 bases from V and 1 base from J; junction bases left unmatched: 8. The CDR3 has 16 amino acids. Germline V lookup: CDR1 LNHDA, CDR2 SQIVND (reference sequence).

The J gene is TRBJ1-2, the V gene TRBV4-2, with D tentatively TRBD1 (6 bases). The CDR3 loop spans 16 amino acids. Per the germline V gene, CDR1 is LGHNA and CDR2 is YNFKEQ. Trimming stripped 6 bases from V and 6 bases from J, with 23 bases between. The CDR3 loop reads CASSHLLPGERDGYTF. The CDR3 DNA reads TGTGCCAGCAGTCATCTTCTCCCAGGGGAACGGGATGGCTACACCTTC.

The chain carries TRBV30 and TRBJ2-7; TRBD1 aligns across 9 bases. Germline values: CDR1 GTSNPN, CDR2 SVGIG (reference sequence). J gave up 4 bases and V 5 bases, and 6 bases lay outside the gene matches. CDR3 length equals 13 residues. CDR3 residues: CAWGGTGRYEQYF. The CDR3 bases are TGTGCCTGGGGCGGGACAGGGAGATACGAGCAGTACTTC.

This clone was observed once. This chain joins TRBV12-3 or TRBV12-4 and TRBJ1-1; tentatively, D is TRBD1 (5 bases). Between the trimmed V and J ends, which lost 4 bases and 6 bases, there was a span of 9 bases. This CDR3 region has 12 residues. The CDR3 DNA follows: TGTGCCAGCAGTTGGGGGAGGGCTGAAGCTTTCTTT. It encodes CASSWGRAEAFF.

The chain recombines TRBV6-5 with TRBJ2-1; no clear D gene. The CDR3 is made up of 14 amino acids. CDR1 MNHEY and CDR2 SVGAGI come from the germline V gene. The V gene lost 6 bases and the J gene lost 6 bases, with 15 bases spanning the gap. The CDR3 spells CASSPPSRPNEQFF. DNA of the CDR3: TGTGCCAGCAGCCCACCCTCTCGCCCCAATGAGCAGTTCTTC.

This rearrangement joins TRBV2 to TRBJ1-4; D remains unclear. Germline CDR1 reads SNHLY; CDR2 reads FYNNEI. This CDR3 is built from 14 residues. V was clipped by 1 base and J by 5 bases, with 8 bases between them. This CDR3 reads CASSEGTINEKLFF. The CDR3 bases are TGTGCCAGCAGTGAAGGAACTATAAATGAAAAACTGTTTTTT.

The V gene is TRBV18, the J gene TRBJ1-1, with 9 bases aligning to TRBD1. This CDR3 has 18 residues. Unmatched junction bases numbered 10, after V lost 2 bases and J lost 0 bases. Germline loops: CDR1 KGHSH, CDR2 LQKENI. Here the CDR3 reads CASSPGAGDRAMNTEAFF. CDR3 nucleotides: TGTGCCAGCTCACCAGGGGCCGGGGACAGGGCTATGAACACTGAAGCTTTCTTT.

The rearrangement uses TRBV7-9 and TRBJ1-4; no definite D call. The CDR3 length is 15 residues. CDR1 is SEHNR and CDR2 is FQNEAQ in the germline V gene (reference sequence). V lost 5 bases, J lost 1 base, and 11 bases lay in between. CDR3 protein: CASSSTALTNEKLFF. CDR3 coding DNA: TGTGCCAGCAGCAGTACCGCCTTAACTAATGAAAAACTGTTTTTT.

The chain couples TRBV28 to TRBJ1-3, with a weak D call TRBD1 (6 bases). Germline V lookup: CDR1 MDHEN, CDR2 SYDVKM. The CDR3 covers 14 residues. V was trimmed by 2 bases and J by 8 bases, leaving 13 bases between them. The CDR3 is CASSLEFRGDTIYF. The CDR3 DNA is TGTGCCAGCAGTTTAGAGTTCAGGGGAGACACCATATATTTT.

The chain combines TRBV2 with TRBJ2-5; no clear D gene. V was cut by 2 bases and J by 10 bases, with 8 bases left in between. The length of the CDR3 is 11 residues. Germline CDR1 and CDR2: SNHLY and FYNNEI. The chain's CDR3 is CASSELSDQYF. CDR3 sequence (DNA): TGTGCCAGCAGTGAACTAAGTGACCAGTACTTC.

Only a few counts were recorded for this clone. The rearrangement uses TRBV11-2 and TRBJ1-6; D is unclear. The V end lost 7 bases, the J end lost 8 bases, and 15 bases lay between the germline ends. In germline, CDR1 is SGHAT, CDR2 FQNNGV. CDR3 length: 14 residues. In DNA, the CDR3 is TGTGCCAGCACCCGCCGGCAGGAGGATTCACCCCTCCACTTT. Translation gives CASTRRQEDSPLHF.

The chain joins TRBV29-1 to TRBJ2-3, with D possibly being TRBD2 (5 bases). The CDR3 runs to 16 residues. V was shortened by 0 bases and J by 6 bases, with 19 bases between the two germline ends. CDR1 is SQVTM, CDR2 ANQGSEA, per germline. This CDR3 is CSVEDPSLGGRDTQYF. The CDR3 coding sequence is TGCAGCGTTGAAGACCCCTCCTTAGGAGGTCGGGATACGCAGTATTTT.

The CDR3 DNA sequence: TGCGCCAGCAGCCAGGGGGCTGGCAATCAGCCCCAGCATTTT. As protein: CASSQGAGNQPQHF. The chain links TRBV5-1 to TRBJ1-5; 8 bases map to TRBD1. Germline-derived CDR1 and CDR2 are SGHRS and YFSETQ. V shed 4 bases and J 2 bases; nucleotides not matched to a gene: 2. CDR3 length: 14 residues.

The chain joins TRBV6-5 to TRBJ1-5; weak D call: TRBD1 (6 bases). The germline gives CDR1 MNHEY, CDR2 SVGAGI. This CDR3 region has 14 residues. V dropped 6 bases and J dropped 7 bases, with 16 bases sitting between them. The CDR3 nucleotides are TGTGCCAGCAGGGCAGCTACAGGGAGACAGCCCCAGCATTTT. Its protein is CASRAATGRQPQHF.

The CDR3 region has the DNA TGTGCCAGCAGCCAAGATCCGCTAGCAACAGATACGCAGTATTTT. This encodes CASSQDPLATDTQYF. This chain joins TRBV14 and TRBJ2-3; perhaps TRBD2 as D (5 bases). Germline V gene data show CDR1 as SGHDN and CDR2 as FVKESK. The CDR3 runs 15 residues. Trimming stripped 0 bases from V and 3 bases from J, with 10 bases between. The full variable domain, rest sourced from reference TRBV14 and TRBJ2-3, is EAGVTQFPSHSVIEKGQTVTLRCDPISGHDNLYWYRRVMGKEIKFLLHFVKESKQDESGMPNNRFLAERTGGTYSTLKVQPAELEDSGVYFCASSQDPLATDTQYFGPGTRLTVL.

The chain uses TRBV14 and TRBJ1-1; D might be TRBD1 (6 bases). The CDR3 consists of 15 residues. CDR1 SGHDN and CDR2 FVKESK come from the germline V gene. V gave up 1 base and J gave up 1 base, with 10 bases separating them. CDR3 amino acids: CASSQVVQGNTEAFF. The DNA for the CDR3 is TGTGCCAGCAGCCAAGTGGTACAGGGGAACACTGAAGCTTTCTTT. Full variable domain (missing parts from reference TRBV14 and TRBJ1-1): EAGVTQFPSHSVIEKGQTVTLRCDPISGHDNLYWYRRVMGKEIKFLLHFVKESKQDESGMPNNRFLAERTGGTYSTLKVQPAELEDSGVYFCASSQVVQGNTEAFFGQGTRLTVV.

A single count supports this clone. This chain joins TRBV2 and TRBJ2-3; 9 nucleotides line up with TRBD2. From germline, CDR1 is SNHLY and CDR2 FYNNEI. The CDR3 is made up of 16 amino acids. Trimming removed 6 bases from V and 3 bases from J; junction bases left unmatched: 10. The CDR3 reads CASSDSTAGGTDTQYF. CDR3 in DNA: TGTGCCAGCAGCGACTCGACGGCGGGGGGGACAGATACGCAGTATTTT.

This chain uses TRBV5-1 with TRBJ1-2, with 7 bases that match TRBD1. The CDR3 is 13 residues long. V shed 0 bases, J shed 7 bases, and the junction held 3 bases outside the gene matches. Germline assignment: CDR1 SGHRS and CDR2 YFSETQ. The CDR3 reads CASSLETGSGYTF. CDR3 coding DNA: TGCGCCAGCAGCTTGGAGACAGGGTCTGGCTACACCTTC.

The chain couples TRBV29-1 to TRBJ1-2; TRBD1 matches at 7 bases. This CDR3 is 18 amino acids long. Germline loops: CDR1 SQVTM, CDR2 ANQGSEA. Germline trimming cut 6 bases from V and 0 bases from J; bases unmatched to any gene: 19. DNA for the CDR3: TGCAGCGTCCACGGGGGTAACCGGGACAGCCTGCCTAACTATGGCTACACCTTC. It is translated as CSVHGGNRDSLPNYGYTF.

The chain joins TRBV7-2 to TRBJ1-3; TRBD1 might be the D (6 bases). Trimming took 5 bases from V and 2 from J, leaving 13 bases between them. CDR1 SGHTA and CDR2 FQGNSA come from the germline V gene. The CDR3 consists of 15 residues. CDR3 residues: CASSLFRGPGNTIYF. The DNA for the CDR3 is TGTGCCAGCAGCCTCTTCCGGGGGCCTGGAAACACCATATATTTT.

The rearrangement links TRBV18 to TRBJ1-1; TRBD1 is a possible D gene (5 bases). The germline CDR1 and CDR2 sequences are KGHSH and LQKENI. Trimming left V 1 base short and J 8 bases short, with 8 bases between. The CDR3 contains 12 residues. CDR3 DNA: TGTGCCAGCTCACCACGGGGGAGAGAAGCTTTCTTT. Its protein is CASSPRGREAFF.

As DNA, the CDR3 is TGTGCCAGCAGCTTCCAGGGAGGAAACACCATATATTTT. The encoded protein is CASSFQGGNTIYF. J is TRBJ1-3 and V is TRBV11-2; the D gene is possibly TRBD1 (5 bases). CDR1 and CDR2 from the germline V gene are SGHAT and FQNNGV. Deletions cut 3 bases from V and 4 bases from J, with 7 bases between. This CDR3 region has 13 residues. Looking up the rest from reference TRBV11-2 and TRBJ1-3 gives the full variable domain: EAGVAQSPRYKIIEKRQSVAFWCNPISGHATLYWYQQILGQGPKLLIQFQNNGVVDDSQLPKDRFSAERLKGVDSTLKIQPAKLEDSAVYLCASSFQGGNTIYFGEGSWLTVV.

V is TRBV6-2 or TRBV6-3 and J is TRBJ1-2, with 7 bases matching TRBD1. The CDR3 totals 15 residues. Germline trimming cut 5 bases from V and 1 base from J; bases unmatched to any gene: 7. From germline, CDR1 is MNHEY and CDR2 SVGEGT. This chain's CDR3 is CASSPGTDYNYGYTF. The CDR3 DNA is TGTGCCAGCAGTCCCGGGACAGATTATAACTATGGCTACACCTTC.

The rearrangement uses TRBV11-3 and TRBJ1-1; D is unresolved. Germline CDR1 SGHNT, CDR2 YENEEA. V was clipped by 2 bases and J by 7 bases, with 8 bases between them. The CDR3 sequence is 12 residues long. This chain's CDR3 is CASSLTTHEAFF. The CDR3 DNA is TGTGCCAGCAGCTTAACGACGCATGAAGCTTTCTTT.

The chain recombines TRBV27 with TRBJ1-5, with D unclear. CDR3 length: 13 amino acids. Trimming pared 6 bases from V and 0 bases from J, leaving 6 bases between. Germline-derived CDR1 and CDR2 are MNHEY and SMNVEV (reference sequence). CDR3 sequence reads: CASRPLSNQPQHF. In DNA form, the CDR3 reads TGTGCCAGCAGACCCCTTAGCAATCAGCCCCAGCATTTT.

This rearrangement joins TRBV4-1 to TRBJ2-7; unclear D gene. V was trimmed by 1 base and J by 0 bases, leaving 7 bases between them. Germline lookup yields CDR1 MGHRA and CDR2 YSYEKL. The CDR3 extends over 14 amino acids. CDR3 region: CASSQVASSYEQYF. The CDR3 coding sequence is TGCGCCAGCAGCCAAGTGGCTAGCTCCTACGAGCAGTACTTC.